The present TCR beta chain was sequenced within a study of blood T cells in healthy people across ages. Trimming removed 8 bases from V and 6 bases from J, with 17 bases in between. In germline, CDR1 is MNHEY, CDR2 SMNVEV (reference sequence). The CDR3 loop spans 14 amino acids. Next came a second PCR, run for about 7 to 12 cycles, which used a sample-barcoded 5' primer along with a J-beta primer mix. TCRdb re-derived calls from the 5' RACE reads in MiXCR, one entry per CDR3 protein. The repertoire holds hundreds of thousands of distinct CDR3 sequences, 62% seen once, with roughly 26% in the top ten.

The specimen sequenced was blood. The chain recombines TRBV27 with TRBJ1-5; D perhaps matches TRBD1 (6 bases). The sequence came from a man younger than 45 in good health. CDR3 DNA sequence: TGTGCCAGCCGCGAGGGGGTCGGAGGTCAGCCCCAGCATTTT. It encodes CASREGVGGQPQHF.